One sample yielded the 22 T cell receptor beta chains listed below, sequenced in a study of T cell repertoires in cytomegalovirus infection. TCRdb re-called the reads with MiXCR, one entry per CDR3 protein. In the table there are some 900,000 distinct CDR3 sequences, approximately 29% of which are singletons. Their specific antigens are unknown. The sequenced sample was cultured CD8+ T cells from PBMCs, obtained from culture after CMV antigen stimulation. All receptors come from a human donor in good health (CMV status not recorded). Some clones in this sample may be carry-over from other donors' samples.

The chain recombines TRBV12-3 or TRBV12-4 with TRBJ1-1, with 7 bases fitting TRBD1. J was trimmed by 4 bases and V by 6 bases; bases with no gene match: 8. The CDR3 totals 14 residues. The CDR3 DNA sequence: TGTGCCAGCAGCCAGACGACAGGGCCCACTGAAGCTTTCTTT. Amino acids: CASSQTTGPTEAFF.

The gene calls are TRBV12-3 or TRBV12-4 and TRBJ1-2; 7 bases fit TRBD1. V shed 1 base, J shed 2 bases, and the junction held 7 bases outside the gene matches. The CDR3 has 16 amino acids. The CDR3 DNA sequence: TGTGCCAGCAGTTTAGGCAGACAGGGCCTCAACTATGGCTACACCTTC. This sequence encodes CASSLGRQGLNYGYTF.

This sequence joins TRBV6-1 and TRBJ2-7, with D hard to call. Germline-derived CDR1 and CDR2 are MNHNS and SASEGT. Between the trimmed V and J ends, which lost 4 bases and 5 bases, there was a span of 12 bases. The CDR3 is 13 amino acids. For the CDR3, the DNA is TGTGCCAGCAGTGCCCTCCTGGGTGACGAGCAGTACGTC. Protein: CASSALLGDEQYV.

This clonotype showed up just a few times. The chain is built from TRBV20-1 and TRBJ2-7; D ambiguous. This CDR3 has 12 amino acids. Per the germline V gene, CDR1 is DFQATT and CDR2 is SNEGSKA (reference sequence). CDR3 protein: CSPLGPSYEQYF. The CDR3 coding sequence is TGCAGCCCGTTGGGTCCCTCCTACGAGCAGTACTTC.

The CDR3 sequence: CASTQGAGDLYNEQFF. The CDR3 DNA follows: TGTGCCAGCACGCAGGGAGCGGGGGATCTCTACAATGAGCAGTTCTTC. The chain employs TRBV12-3 or TRBV12-4 and TRBJ2-1, with TRBD2 matching over 8 bases. This CDR3 contains 16 residues. Germline trimming cut 7 bases from V and 3 bases from J; bases unmatched to any gene: 11.

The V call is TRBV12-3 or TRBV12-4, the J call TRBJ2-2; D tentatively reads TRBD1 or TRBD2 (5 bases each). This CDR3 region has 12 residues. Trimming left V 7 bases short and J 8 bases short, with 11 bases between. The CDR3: CASKTWGGELFF. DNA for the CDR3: TGTGCCAGCAAAACGTGGGGGGGGGAGCTGTTTTTT.

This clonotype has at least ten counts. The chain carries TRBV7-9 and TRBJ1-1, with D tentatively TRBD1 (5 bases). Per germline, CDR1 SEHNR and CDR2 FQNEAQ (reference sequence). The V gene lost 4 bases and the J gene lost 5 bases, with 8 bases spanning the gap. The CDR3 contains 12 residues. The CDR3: CASSSGGTEAFF. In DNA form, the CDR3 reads TGTGCCAGCAGCTCGGGGGGGACTGAAGCTTTCTTT.

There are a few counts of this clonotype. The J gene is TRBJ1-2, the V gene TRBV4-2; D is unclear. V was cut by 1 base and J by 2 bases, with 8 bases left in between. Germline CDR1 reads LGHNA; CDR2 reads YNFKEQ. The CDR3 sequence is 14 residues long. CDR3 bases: TGTGCCAGCAGCCAAGCCCACAACAACTATGGCTACACCTTC. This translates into CASSQAHNNYGYTF.

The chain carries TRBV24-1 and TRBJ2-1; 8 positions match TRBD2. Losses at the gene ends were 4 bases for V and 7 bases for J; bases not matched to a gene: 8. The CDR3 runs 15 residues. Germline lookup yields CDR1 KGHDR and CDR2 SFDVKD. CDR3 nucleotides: TGTGCCACCAGTGACCGAGCGGGGGACCTAAATGAGCAGTTCTTC. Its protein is CATSDRAGDLNEQFF.

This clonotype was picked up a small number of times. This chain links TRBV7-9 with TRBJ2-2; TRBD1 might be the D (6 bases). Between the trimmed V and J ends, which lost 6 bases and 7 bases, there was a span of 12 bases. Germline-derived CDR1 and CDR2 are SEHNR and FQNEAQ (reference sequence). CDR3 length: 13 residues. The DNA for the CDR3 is TGTGCCAGCAGGACCAGGGGTGGCGGGGAGCTGTTTTTT. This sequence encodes CASRTRGGGELFF.

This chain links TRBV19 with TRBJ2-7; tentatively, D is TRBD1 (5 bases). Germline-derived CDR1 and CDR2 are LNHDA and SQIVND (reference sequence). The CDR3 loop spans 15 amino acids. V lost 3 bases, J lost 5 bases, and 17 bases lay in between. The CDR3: CASSMAGRNTDEQYF. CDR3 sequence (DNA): TGTGCCAGTAGTATGGCAGGGCGTAACACTGACGAGCAGTACTTC.

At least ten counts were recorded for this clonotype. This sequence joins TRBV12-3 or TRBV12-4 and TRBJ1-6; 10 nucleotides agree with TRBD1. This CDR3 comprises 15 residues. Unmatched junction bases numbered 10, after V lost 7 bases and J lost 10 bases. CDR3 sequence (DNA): TGTGCCAGCATAAGGGCCGGGACAGGGGACTCACCCCTCCACTTT. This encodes CASIRAGTGDSPLHF.

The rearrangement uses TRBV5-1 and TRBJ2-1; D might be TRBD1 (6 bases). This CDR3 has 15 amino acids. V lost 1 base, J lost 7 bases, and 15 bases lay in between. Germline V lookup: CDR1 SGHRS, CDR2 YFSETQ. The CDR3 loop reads CASSLYGGPGNEQFF. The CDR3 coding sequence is TGCGCCAGCAGCTTGTATGGGGGCCCCGGTAATGAGCAGTTCTTC.

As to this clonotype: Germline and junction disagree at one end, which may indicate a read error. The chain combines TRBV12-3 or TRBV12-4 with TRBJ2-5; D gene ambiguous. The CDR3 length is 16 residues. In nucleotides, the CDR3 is TGTGCCGGCAGTTTAGGACCCATGGGTGCCCAAGAGACCCAGTACTTC. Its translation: CAGSLGPMGAQETQYF.

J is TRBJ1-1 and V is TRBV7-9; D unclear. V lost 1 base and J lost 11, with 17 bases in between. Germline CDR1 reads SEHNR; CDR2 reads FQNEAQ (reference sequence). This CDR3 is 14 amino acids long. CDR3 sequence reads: CASSLGQFGFWAFF. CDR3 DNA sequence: TGTGCCAGCAGCTTAGGCCAGTTTGGCTTTTGGGCTTTCTTT.

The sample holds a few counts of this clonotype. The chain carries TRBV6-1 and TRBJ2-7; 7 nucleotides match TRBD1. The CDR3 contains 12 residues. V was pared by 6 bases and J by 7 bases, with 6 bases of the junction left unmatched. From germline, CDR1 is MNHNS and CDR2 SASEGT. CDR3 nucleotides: TGTGCCAGCAGACAGGACAGGTGGGAGCAGTACTTC. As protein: CASRQDRWEQYF.

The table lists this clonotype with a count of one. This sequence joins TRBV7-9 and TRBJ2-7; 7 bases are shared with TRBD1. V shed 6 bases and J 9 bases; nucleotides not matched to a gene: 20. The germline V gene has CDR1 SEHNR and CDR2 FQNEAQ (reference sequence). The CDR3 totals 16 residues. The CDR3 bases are TGTGCCAGCAGTCCGAAATATGGACAGGCAACGGCCGGGCAGTACTTC. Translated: CASSPKYGQATAGQYF.

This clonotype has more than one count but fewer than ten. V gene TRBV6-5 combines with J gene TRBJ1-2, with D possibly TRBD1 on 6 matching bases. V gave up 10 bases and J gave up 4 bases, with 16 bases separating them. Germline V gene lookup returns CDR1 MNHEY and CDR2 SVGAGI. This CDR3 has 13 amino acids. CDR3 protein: CATWDTWGYGYTF. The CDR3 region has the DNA TGTGCCACATGGGACACCTGGGGCTATGGCTACACCTTC.

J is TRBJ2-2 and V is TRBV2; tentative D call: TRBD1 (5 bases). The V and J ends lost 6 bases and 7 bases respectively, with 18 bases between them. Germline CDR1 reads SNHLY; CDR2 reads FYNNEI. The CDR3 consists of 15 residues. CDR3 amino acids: CASREPHSGIGELFF. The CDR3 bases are TGTGCCAGCAGGGAACCCCATTCAGGGATCGGGGAGCTGTTTTTT.

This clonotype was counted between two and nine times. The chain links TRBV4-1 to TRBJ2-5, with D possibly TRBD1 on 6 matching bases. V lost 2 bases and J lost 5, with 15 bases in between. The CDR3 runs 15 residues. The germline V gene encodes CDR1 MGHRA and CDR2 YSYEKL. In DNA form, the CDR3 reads TGCGCCAGCAGCCAAAGACCAGGGGTGGATGAGACCCAGTACTTC. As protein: CASSQRPGVDETQYF.

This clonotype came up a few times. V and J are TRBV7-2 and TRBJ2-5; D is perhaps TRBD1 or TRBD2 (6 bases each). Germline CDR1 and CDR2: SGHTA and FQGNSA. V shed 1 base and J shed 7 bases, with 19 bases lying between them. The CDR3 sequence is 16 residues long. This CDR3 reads CASSLDLTGGYGTQYF. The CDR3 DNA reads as TGTGCCAGCAGCTTAGATCTGACAGGAGGGTACGGGACCCAGTACTTC.

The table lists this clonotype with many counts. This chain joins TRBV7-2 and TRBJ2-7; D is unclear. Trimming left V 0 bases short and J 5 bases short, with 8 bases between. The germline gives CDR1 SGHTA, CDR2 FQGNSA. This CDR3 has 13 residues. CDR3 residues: CASSLAGFNEQYV. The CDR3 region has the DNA TGTGCCAGCAGCTTAGCAGGGTTCAACGAGCAGTACGTC.